This T cell receptor (beta chain) was retrieved from a study of type 1 regulatory T cells. Study-wide context: T-allo10 is an in vitro-generated, Tr1-enriched CD4 T cell product specific for alloantigen. Whole-study results and caveats: Compared with non-type 1 regulatory T cells, type 1 regulatory T cells showed a more restricted TCR repertoire.

Trimming removed 0 bases from V and 1 base from J, with 7 bases in between. This CDR3 is 14 amino acids long. The germline V gene encodes CDR1 SGHRS and CDR2 YFSETQ. This clonotype occurred many times. Antigen unknown. TCRdb independently ran MiXCR on the reads; one entry per CDR3 protein. Found here are approximately 42,000 distinct CDR3 sequences, 10% to 15% of them singletons; the top ten hold around 8%. The chain joins TRBV5-1 to TRBJ1-1; possible D gene TRBD1, 5 bases. The receptor was derived from a human donor in good health. The sample comprised cultured non-Tr1 T cells, either the whole culture or a sorted T cell fraction (not recorded which). CDR3 protein: CASSLDQGNTEAFF. CDR3 sequence (DNA): TGCGCCAGCAGCTTGGACCAGGGGAACACTGAAGCTTTCTTT. The whole variable domain, remainder taken from reference TRBV5-1 and TRBJ1-1, is KAGVTQTPRYLIKTRGQQVTLSCSPISGHRSVSWYQQTPGQGLQFLFEYFSETQRNKGNFPGRFSGRQFSNSRSEMNVSTLELGDSALYLCASSLDQGNTEAFFGQGTRLTVV.